A single sample is the source of the 15 T cell receptor beta chains below, sequenced in a study of regulatory and conventional T cells in RAG deficiency (dated by TCRdb to the late 2010s). The library relied on the immunoSEQ multiplex PCR assay. Held by TCRdb, this immuneACCESS table contains in-frame sequences only and omits some clones. Under half of the omission traces to an unresolved V gene where checked; the cause of the rest is unknown. The sample records more than 40,000 clones, around 89% of which are singletons. Roughly 0.51% of the sample lies in the top ten. Before genomic DNA was extracted, conventional CD4+ T cells were isolated from blood as CD25-low CD127-high cells. This same sample was also part of a study on regulatory T cells. Drawing on the second study: The multiplex PCR used 52 forward TRBV primers and 13 reverse TRBJ primers, with assay-based and computational corrections for amplification bias.

Material: CD4+ effector T cells sorted from blood. The receptors stem from a human donor in good health.

This chain links TRBV10-2 with TRBJ2-5; D uncertain. CDR3 size: 12 residues. From germline, CDR1 is WSHSY and CDR2 SAAADI. V lost 5 bases to trimming and J lost 1 base, with 5 bases between them. This CDR3 reads CASSRSQETQYF. In nucleotides, the CDR3 is TGCGCCAGCAGTAGAAGCCAAGAGACCCAGTACTTC.

V is TRBV7-2 and J is TRBJ2-7; D may be TRBD1 or TRBD2 (5 bases each). The V end lost 0 bases, the J end lost 6 bases, and 18 bases lay between the germline ends. The CDR3 extends over 16 amino acids. Germline CDR1 is SGHTA and CDR2 is FQGNSA. The CDR3 here is CASSLAVTAGSGEQYF. The CDR3 bases are TGTGCCAGCAGCTTAGCGGTAACGGCAGGGAGTGGCGAGCAGTACTTC.

The chain combines TRBV5-6 with TRBJ1-3; 7 bases line up with TRBD1. The ends lost 4 bases at V and 0 bases at J; junction bases unmatched: 7. CDR1 is SGHDT, CDR2 YYEEEE, per germline. CDR3 length equals 16 residues. Here the CDR3 DNA reads TGTGCCAGCAGCATGACAGGGCCGATCTCTGGAAACACCATATATTTT. Its protein is CASSMTGPISGNTIYF.

This chain links TRBV6-1 with TRBJ2-7; D gene unclear. The CDR3 extends over 11 amino acids. Germline assignment: CDR1 MNHNS and CDR2 SASEGT. Trimming removed 3 bases at V and 9 bases at J, with 9 bases between. The CDR3 region is CASSDPGRQYF. CDR3 bases: TGTGCCAGCAGTGACCCCGGAAGGCAGTACTTC.

This chain links TRBV23-1 with TRBJ1-2; D call uncertain. Being an ORF, TRBV23-1 has a function that is uncertain. V was clipped by 0 bases and J by 3 bases, with 8 bases between them. This CDR3 is 14 amino acids long. DNA of the CDR3: TGCGCCAGCAGTCAATCGTGGACCCACTATGGCTACACCTTC. Residues: CASSQSWTHYGYTF.

The chain couples TRBV28 to TRBJ1-3, with 7 bases that match TRBD1. The CDR3 covers 16 residues. CDR1 and CDR2 from the germline V gene are MDHEN and SYDVKM. Unmatched junction bases numbered 8, after V lost 6 bases and J lost 0 bases. CDR3 sequence reads: CASSPARGLSGNTIYF. The CDR3 DNA is TGTGCCAGCAGCCCGGCTAGGGGGCTCTCTGGAAACACCATATATTTT.

The CDR3 sequence: CSVEDRVAGNTIYF. As DNA, the CDR3 is TGCAGCGTTGAAGACAGGGTGGCCGGAAACACCATATATTTT. This chain connects TRBV29-1 to TRBJ1-3, with D maybe TRBD1 (5 bases). Germline lookup yields CDR1 SQVTM and CDR2 ANQGSEA. Trimming pared 0 bases from V and 4 bases from J, leaving 10 bases between. The CDR3 is made up of 14 amino acids.

This chain uses TRBV6-6 with TRBJ1-3; 8 nucleotides line up with TRBD1. Germline CDR1 is MNHNY and CDR2 is SVGAGI (reference sequence). The CDR3 covers 12 residues. With 9 bases clipped from V and 9 bases from J, the junction kept 7 bases outside the gene matches. This CDR3 reads CASWQGAGTIYF. As DNA, the CDR3 is TGTGCCAGTTGGCAGGGGGCGGGCACCATATATTTT.

This sequence joins TRBV5-1 and TRBJ1-4, with D uncertain. In germline, CDR1 is SGHRS, CDR2 YFSETQ. Trimming took off 4 bases at V and 5 bases at J, with 15 bases between the two ends. The CDR3 is 15 amino acids. The CDR3 nucleotides read TGCGCCAGCAGCCGGAATGAGGGTACGAATGAAAAACTGTTTTTT. This encodes CASSRNEGTNEKLFF.

This clone was seen a single time. This chain links TRBV6-5 with TRBJ2-3, with 9 positions matching TRBD1. The CDR3 totals 15 residues. J was trimmed by 5 bases and V by 6 bases; bases with no gene match: 9. The germline gives CDR1 MNHEY, CDR2 SVGAGI. The CDR3 DNA reads TGTGCCAGCAGGCCACAGGGGGCTGGTGAAGATACGCAGTATTTT. The encoded protein is CASRPQGAGEDTQYF.

This chain links TRBV28 with TRBJ1-5, with 7 positions matching TRBD1. Germline CDR1 is MDHEN and CDR2 is SYDVKM. CDR3 length: 16 residues. J was trimmed by 3 bases and V by 7 bases; bases with no gene match: 12. CDR3 nucleotide sequence: TGTGCCAGCATCCGCTCGCAGGGGGTCTCCAATCAGCCCCAGCATTTT. It is translated as CASIRSQGVSNQPQHF. Based on the CDR3 plus reference TRBV28 and TRBJ1-5, the full variable domain is DVKVTQSSRYLVKRTGEKVFLECVQDMDHENMFWYRQDPGLGLRLIYFSYDVKMKEKGDIPEGYSVSREKKERFSLILESASTNQTSMYLCASIRSQGVSNQPQHFGDGTRLSIL.

The V and J genes are TRBV19 and TRBJ1-2, with a weak D call TRBD1 (6 bases). CDR3 size: 13 residues. V was trimmed by 6 bases and J by 4 bases, leaving 12 bases between them. The germline gives CDR1 LNHDA, CDR2 SQIVND (reference sequence). CDR3 sequence reads: CASRVGGVYGYTF. The CDR3 DNA reads TGTGCCAGTAGAGTAGGGGGAGTCTATGGCTACACCTTC. Variable domain in full (rest from reference TRBV19 and TRBJ1-2): DGGITQSPKYLFRKEGQNVTLSCEQNLNHDAMYWYRQDPGQGLRLIYYSQIVNDFQKGDIAEGYSVSREKKESFPLTVTSAQKNPTAFYLCASRVGGVYGYTFGSGTRLTVV.

The chain is built from TRBV4-2 and TRBJ2-1, with 7 positions matching TRBD1. Germline V gene data show CDR1 as LGHNA and CDR2 as YNFKEQ. V lost 2 bases and J lost 2; bases outside the gene matches: 6. The CDR3 consists of 16 residues. Here the CDR3 reads CASSQLGQAAYNEQFF. The CDR3, as DNA: TGTGCCAGCAGCCAACTTGGACAGGCAGCCTACAATGAGCAGTTCTTC.

The chain couples TRBV7-9 to TRBJ2-7; 7 positions match TRBD1. V dropped 1 base and J dropped 7; count of bases not matched to a gene: 1. The CDR3 is 12 residues long. The germline CDR1 and CDR2 sequences are SEHNR and FQNEAQ (reference sequence). The CDR3 sequence: CASSLEGAEQYF. DNA of the CDR3: TGTGCCAGCAGCTTAGAGGGGGCAGAGCAGTACTTC. Supplemented by reference TRBV7-9 and TRBJ2-7, the full variable domain reads DTGVSQNPRHKITKRGQNVTFRCDPISEHNRLYWYRQTLGQGPEFLTYFQNEAQLEKSRLLSDRFSAERPKGSFSTLEIQRTEQGDSAMYLCASSLEGAEQYFGPGTRLTVT.

The chain employs TRBV28 and TRBJ1-2; perhaps TRBD1 as D (5 bases). The CDR3 runs to 11 residues. With 5 bases removed from V and 13 bases from J, the gap between germline ends came to 14 bases. Per germline, CDR1 MDHEN and CDR2 SYDVKM. The CDR3 sequence: CASSGSGGATF. The CDR3 DNA sequence: TGTGCCAGCAGTGGTTCGGGAGGGGCCACCTTC.